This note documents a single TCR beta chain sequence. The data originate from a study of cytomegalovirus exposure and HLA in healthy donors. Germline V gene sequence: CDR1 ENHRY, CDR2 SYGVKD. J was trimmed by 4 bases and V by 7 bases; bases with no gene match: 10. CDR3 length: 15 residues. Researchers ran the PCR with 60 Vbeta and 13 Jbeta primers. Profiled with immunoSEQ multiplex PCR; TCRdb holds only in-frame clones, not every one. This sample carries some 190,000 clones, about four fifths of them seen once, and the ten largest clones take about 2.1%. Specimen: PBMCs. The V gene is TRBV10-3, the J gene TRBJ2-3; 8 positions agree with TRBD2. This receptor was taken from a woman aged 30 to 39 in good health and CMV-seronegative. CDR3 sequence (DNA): TGTGCCATCACCGACGGGGGGGGGAGGGCAGATACGCAGTATTTT. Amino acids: CAITDGGGRADTQYF.